These 26 T cell receptor beta chains came from one sample sequenced in a study of shared clonotypes between healthy human individuals. Generated by immunoSEQ multiplex PCR, the TCRdb table keeps only in-frame clones and is missing some. There are under 2.5 million clones in the sample; around 92% occur only once, and 0.3% to 0.4% lies in the top ten. The sample was naive CD4+ T cells from PBMCs. Subset noted: CD45RA+ positively selected. These receptors originate from a man between 18 and 35 years old in good health. Some clones in this sample may be carry-over from other donors' samples.

The gene calls are TRBV5-1 and TRBJ1-2, with D possibly being TRBD1 (5 bases). The length of the CDR3 is 14 residues. Germline CDR1 is SGHRS and CDR2 is YFSETQ. V gave up 0 bases and J gave up 2 bases, with 8 bases separating them. The CDR3 reads CASSLDSGNYGYTF. CDR3 sequence (DNA): TGCGCCAGCAGCTTGGATTCAGGGAACTATGGCTACACCTTC.

On this clone itself: In the same sample, other DNA sequences code for this CDR3. The chain carries TRBV18 and TRBJ2-1; 9 nucleotides align to TRBD1. V lost 3 bases, J lost 4 bases, and 10 bases stayed unmatched. From germline, CDR1 is KGHSH and CDR2 LQKENI. This CDR3 spans 17 amino acids. The CDR3: CASSPRQGVSSYNEQFF. CDR3 DNA sequence: TGTGCCAGCTCACCCCGACAGGGGGTCAGTTCTTACAATGAGCAGTTCTTC.

Notes on this clone: The same CDR3 is also encoded by other DNA sequences in this sample. The J gene is TRBJ2-7, the V gene TRBV27, with D perhaps matching TRBD2 (6 bases). Trimming stripped 3 bases from V and 3 bases from J, with 9 bases between. The germline V gene has CDR1 MNHEY and CDR2 SMNVEV (reference sequence). This CDR3 has 13 residues. As DNA, the CDR3 is TGTGCCAGCAGTTTGGTTAGCGGCTACGAGCAGTACTTC. Protein: CASSLVSGYEQYF.

This clone has just one count. The chain employs TRBV4-1 and TRBJ2-3; 12 nucleotides line up with TRBD2. CDR1 is MGHRA and CDR2 is YSYEKL in the germline V gene. The CDR3 sequence is 16 residues long. With 4 bases clipped from V and 2 bases from J, the junction kept 4 bases outside the gene matches. CDR3 region: CASSLGLAGYTDTQYF. In DNA, the CDR3 is TGCGCCAGCAGCCTCGGACTAGCGGGGTACACAGATACGCAGTATTTT.

The rearrangement joins TRBV5-1 to TRBJ2-3; TRBD1 is a possible D gene (6 bases). The CDR3 sequence is 14 residues long. The germline gives CDR1 SGHRS, CDR2 YFSETQ. The V and J ends lost 2 bases and 4 bases respectively, with 11 bases between them. The CDR3 sequence: CASSLQGTPDTQYF. CDR3 nucleotide sequence: TGCGCCAGCAGCTTACAGGGTACCCCAGATACGCAGTATTTT.

The chain carries TRBV14 and TRBJ2-5; possible D gene TRBD2, 6 bases. The CDR3 extends over 16 amino acids. Trimming left V 4 bases short and J 7 bases short, with 22 bases between. Germline-derived CDR1 and CDR2 are SGHDN and FVKESK. The CDR3 coding sequence is TGTGCCAGCAGCCCCCCTGGAGGGCCCTCCTTAGGGACCCAGTACTTC. It codes for CASSPPGGPSLGTQYF.

V is TRBV11-3 and J is TRBJ2-7, with 8 nucleotides matching TRBD2. Germline V gene sequence: CDR1 SGHNT, CDR2 YENEEA. J gave up 6 bases and V 4 bases, and 5 bases lay outside the gene matches. The CDR3 consists of 13 residues. The CDR3 spells CASSSCGRCEQYF. The CDR3 DNA reads as TGTGCCAGCAGCTCTTGCGGGAGGTGCGAGCAGTACTTC. Full variable domain (outside the CDR3, taken from reference TRBV11-3 and TRBJ2-7): EAGVVQSPRYKIIEKKQPVAFWCNPISGHNTLYWYLQNLGQGPELLIRYENEEAVDDSQLPKDRFSAERLKGVDSTLKIQPAELGDSAVYLCASSSCGRCEQYFGPGTRLTVT.

Note on this clone: Other nucleotide sequences from this sample produce the same CDR3. The gene calls are TRBV7-9 and TRBJ1-1; D remains unclear. This CDR3 spans 13 amino acids. Germline-derived CDR1 and CDR2 are SEHNR and FQNEAQ (reference sequence). V dropped 3 bases and J dropped 2 bases, with 7 bases sitting between them. The CDR3 spells CASSFDSNTEAFF. Here the CDR3 DNA reads TGTGCCAGCAGCTTTGATTCTAACACTGAAGCTTTCTTT.

The rearrangement links TRBV28 to TRBJ1-5; D is perhaps TRBD1 (5 bases). This CDR3 has 13 amino acids. The germline gives CDR1 MDHEN, CDR2 SYDVKM. The V end was cut by 3 bases, the J end by 5 bases, with 8 bases between. The CDR3 spells CASSLRDYQPQHF. The CDR3, as DNA: TGTGCCAGCAGTTTGAGGGACTATCAGCCCCAGCATTTT.

This sequence joins TRBV5-1 and TRBJ2-1, with D maybe TRBD1 (6 bases). V lost 4 bases to trimming and J lost 5 bases, with 16 bases between them. The CDR3 loop spans 15 amino acids. Per the germline V gene, CDR1 is SGHRS and CDR2 is YFSETQ. The CDR3 coding sequence is TGCGCCAGCAGCGATGGGGGCCCATCCAACAATGAGCAGTTCTTC. It is translated as CASSDGGPSNNEQFF.

The V and J genes are TRBV19 and TRBJ1-5; 7 bases align to TRBD1. Germline CDR1 reads LNHDA; CDR2 reads SQIVND (reference sequence). V was pared by 1 base and J by 6 bases, with 9 bases of the junction left unmatched. CDR3 length: 16 amino acids. The CDR3 region has the DNA TGTGCCAGTAGTATAGGGCTAGGGGGCGGCAGTCAGCCCCAGCATTTT. This gives the protein CASSIGLGGGSQPQHF. The full variable domain, completed using reference TRBV19 and TRBJ1-5, is DGGITQSPKYLFRKEGQNVTLSCEQNLNHDAMYWYRQDPGQGLRLIYYSQIVNDFQKGDIAEGYSVSREKKESFPLTVTSAQKNPTAFYLCASSIGLGGGSQPQHFGDGTRLSIL.

V and J are TRBV7-2 and TRBJ2-1; the D gene is possibly TRBD2 (6 bases). Germline CDR1 reads SGHTA; CDR2 reads FQGNSA. This CDR3 comprises 17 residues. The V gene lost 5 bases and the J gene lost 0 bases, with 17 bases spanning the gap. The DNA of the CDR3 is TGTGCCAGCAGCCACCGGGGTGTAGCGGCCTCCTACAATGAGCAGTTCTTC. Translating gives CASSHRGVAASYNEQFF.

The gene calls are TRBV28 and TRBJ1-1, with D unresolved. There are 14 residues in the CDR3. The germline V and J ends were trimmed by 10 bases and 2 bases, with 17 bases remaining between them. Germline V lookup: CDR1 MDHEN, CDR2 SYDVKM. The CDR3 DNA follows: TGTGCCACCCTCCAAACGGGCCGTAACACTGAAGCTTTCTTT. Translated: CATLQTGRNTEAFF.

V gene TRBV9 combines with J gene TRBJ2-2, with D possibly matching TRBD2 (5 bases). The CDR3 spans 16 residues. The germline V and J ends were trimmed by 3 bases and 6 bases, with 18 bases remaining between them. Looked up from germline, CDR1 is SGDLS and CDR2 is YYNGEE. CDR3 sequence (DNA): TGTGCCAGCAGCGCAACGATAGCGAGGGCGCCCGGGGAGCTGTTTTTT. Encoded protein: CASSATIARAPGELFF.

Comment on this clone: Other DNA sequences in this sample translate to the same CDR3. The chain has TRBV6-5 and TRBJ2-7; D gene ambiguous. The CDR3 covers 13 residues. V was pared by 6 bases and J by 1 base, with 10 bases between. Germline lookup yields CDR1 MNHEY and CDR2 SVGAGI. Written as DNA, the CDR3 is TGTGCCAGCAGCCTAGGTCTTTCCTACGAGCAGTACTTC. Its translation: CASSLGLSYEQYF.

The rearrangement uses TRBV4-1 and TRBJ1-5; 8 bases agree with TRBD1. CDR1 is MGHRA, CDR2 YSYEKL, per germline. The CDR3 covers 18 residues. The V gene end was trimmed by 1 base and the J gene end by 5 bases; junction bases not matched to a gene: 13. CDR3 region: CASSQGAARQGRYQPQHF. DNA of the CDR3: TGCGCCAGCAGCCAAGGGGCCGCGCGACAGGGGAGGTATCAGCCCCAGCATTTT.

This clone was observed a handful of times. Additional DNA sequences in this sample encode the identical CDR3. The CDR3 region is CASSLDPGTNTGELFF. The CDR3 nucleotides read TGCGCCAGCAGCTTGGATCCAGGGACGAACACCGGGGAGCTGTTTTTT. The V and J genes are TRBV5-1 and TRBJ2-2, with a possible D match to TRBD1 (5 bases). Germline V CDR1 and CDR2: SGHRS, YFSETQ. The CDR3 extends over 16 amino acids. V was shortened by 0 bases and J by 0 bases, with 9 bases between the two germline ends.

The CDR3 nucleotides are TGCGCCAGCAGCCAAGAACAGGGGGCACGGGGTGGAAACACCATATATTTT. This codes for CASSQEQGARGGNTIYF. The rearrangement uses TRBV4-1 and TRBJ1-3, with TRBD1 identical over 9 bases. CDR3 size: 17 residues. The germline CDR1 and CDR2 sequences are MGHRA and YSYEKL. Trimming at V came to 0 bases and at J to 3 bases, leaving 6 bases not matched to a gene.

The chain carries TRBV30 and TRBJ1-5; TRBD1 matches at 7 bases. The junction had 11 bases not matched to a gene; V was cut back by 1 base and J by 11 bases. Per the germline V gene, CDR1 is GTSNPN and CDR2 is SVGIG (reference sequence). There are 14 residues in the CDR3. The CDR3 DNA reads as TGTGCCTGGAGTGCTGACAGGGCCCAAGGGTCCCAGCATTTT. Protein product: CAWSADRAQGSQHF.

Comments on this clone: The same CDR3 can be traced to other DNA sequences in this sample. V usage is TRBV5-1 and J usage is TRBJ2-2; D is possibly TRBD2 (5 bases). V dropped 0 bases and J dropped 7 bases, with 10 bases sitting between them. This CDR3 spans 14 amino acids. The germline V gene has CDR1 SGHRS and CDR2 YFSETQ. The DNA of the CDR3 is TGCGCCAGCAGCTTGGCCGGCGGAGGCGGGGAGCTGTTTTTT. This sequence encodes CASSLAGGGGELFF.

The count of this clone is one. The rearrangement links TRBV5-1 to TRBJ2-3; D not certain. The CDR3 spans 14 residues. Trimming removed 1 base at V and 6 bases at J, with 12 bases between. Germline CDR1 reads SGHRS; CDR2 reads YFSETQ. The CDR3 region is CASSLNSETDTQYF. The CDR3 region has the DNA TGCGCCAGCAGCTTGAACAGCGAAACCGATACGCAGTATTTT.

The rearrangement links TRBV5-8 to TRBJ2-2; D is possibly TRBD2 (6 bases). CDR3 length: 12 amino acids. Germline V gene lookup returns CDR1 SGHTS and CDR2 YDEGEE. V shed 6 bases and J shed 5 bases, with 8 bases lying between them. The chain's CDR3 is CASTRGTGELFF. DNA of the CDR3: TGTGCCAGCACCCGGGGGACCGGGGAGCTGTTTTTT. The whole variable domain, remainder taken from reference TRBV5-8 and TRBJ2-2, is EAGVTQSPTHLIKTRGQQATLRCSPISGHTSVYWYQQALGLGLQFLLWYDEGEERNRGNFPPRFSGRQFPNYSSELNVNALELEDSALYLCASTRGTGELFFGEGSRLTVL.

The CDR3 coding sequence is TGTGCCGGTTCCAGGGCGGGAGTTTATCCAACCCTTAGCTACGAGCAGTACTTC. Its protein is CAGSRAGVYPTLSYEQYF. V usage is TRBV6-4 and J usage is TRBJ2-7; TRBD2 matches 7 bases. This CDR3 has 18 amino acids. The trim removed 11 bases at V and 3 bases at J, leaving 25 bases unmatched. CDR1 is MRHNA, CDR2 SNTAGT, per germline.

The rearrangement uses TRBV10-2 and TRBJ1-5, with a possible D match to TRBD1 (6 bases). This CDR3 has 14 amino acids. Germline values: CDR1 WSHSY, CDR2 SAAADI. V was pared by 5 bases and J by 6 bases, with 14 bases between. CDR3 DNA sequence: TGCGCCAGCAGTTGGGTGGGGGGGGCTCAGCCCCAGCATTTT. This gives the protein CASSWVGGAQPQHF.

This chain links TRBV18 with TRBJ1-4; D gene unclear. With 1 base removed from V and 0 bases from J, the gap between germline ends came to 6 bases. The CDR3 totals 15 residues. Looked up from germline, CDR1 is KGHSH and CDR2 is LQKENI. Here the CDR3 reads CASSPRLATNEKLFF. The CDR3 DNA reads as TGTGCCAGCTCACCACGACTCGCAACTAATGAAAAACTGTTTTTT.

This clone has a handful of counts. The chain combines TRBV30 with TRBJ1-1, with 8 bases identical to TRBD1. CDR3 length equals 14 residues. The germline gives CDR1 GTSNPN, CDR2 SVGIG (reference sequence). J lost 5 bases, V lost 3 bases, and 8 bases had no gene match. The CDR3, as DNA: TGTGCCTGGAGGGCGGGACAGGCGGGAACTGAAGCTTTCTTT. Translation: CAWRAGQAGTEAFF.